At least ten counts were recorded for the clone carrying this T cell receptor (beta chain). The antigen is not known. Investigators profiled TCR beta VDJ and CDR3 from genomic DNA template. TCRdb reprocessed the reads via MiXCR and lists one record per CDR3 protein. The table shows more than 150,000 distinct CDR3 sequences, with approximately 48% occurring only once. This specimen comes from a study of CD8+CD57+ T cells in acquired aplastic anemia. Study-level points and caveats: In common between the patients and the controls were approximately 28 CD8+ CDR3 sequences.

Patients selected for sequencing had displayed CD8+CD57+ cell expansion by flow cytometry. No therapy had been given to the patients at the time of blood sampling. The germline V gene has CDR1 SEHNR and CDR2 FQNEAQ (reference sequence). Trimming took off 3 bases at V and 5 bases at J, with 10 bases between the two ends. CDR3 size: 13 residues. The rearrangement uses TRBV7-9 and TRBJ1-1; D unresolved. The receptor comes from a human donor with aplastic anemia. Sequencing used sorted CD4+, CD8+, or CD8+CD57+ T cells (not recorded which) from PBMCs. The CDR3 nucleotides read TGTGCCAGCAGCTTTTCTCGAGGGACTGAAGCTTTCTTT. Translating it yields CASSFSRGTEAFF. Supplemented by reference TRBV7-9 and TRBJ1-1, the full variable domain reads DTGVSQNPRHKITKRGQNVTFRCDPISEHNRLYWYRQTLGQGPEFLTYFQNEAQLEKSRLLSDRFSAERPKGSFSTLEIQRTEQGDSAMYLCASSFSRGTEAFFGQGTRLTVV.